This T cell receptor beta chain derives from a study of OX40 agonist ivuxolimab in advanced cancers. Study-wide context: Patients in the trial were receiving intravenous ivuxolimab every 2 weeks, at doses of 0.01 to 10 mg/kg.

Notes on this clone: Antigen: not known.

The germline V gene has CDR1 MGHRA and CDR2 YSYEKL. Deletions cut 0 bases from V and 3 bases from J, with 12 bases between. This CDR3 comprises 15 residues. TCRdb's table, derived via immunoSEQ multiplex PCR, lists solely in-frame clones and lacks some. Of tens of thousands of clones listed, just over 90% are singletons. The study's findings and limits: The CD4+ and CD8+ T cells in the blood had expanded clonally by week 6 at 0.1 to 3.0 mg/kg.

The sequences come from CD4+ or CD8+ T cells sorted from blood, collected in a trial of the OX40 agonist ivuxolimab. V gene TRBV4-1 combines with J gene TRBJ2-7, with D perhaps TRBD2 (5 bases). The source of this sequence is an adult with an advanced solid tumor such as melanoma, head and neck, liver or kidney cancer. As DNA, the CDR3 is TGCGCCAGCAGCCAAGATCTAGCAGTGGGCTACGAGCAGTACTTC. Residues: CASSQDLAVGYEQYF.